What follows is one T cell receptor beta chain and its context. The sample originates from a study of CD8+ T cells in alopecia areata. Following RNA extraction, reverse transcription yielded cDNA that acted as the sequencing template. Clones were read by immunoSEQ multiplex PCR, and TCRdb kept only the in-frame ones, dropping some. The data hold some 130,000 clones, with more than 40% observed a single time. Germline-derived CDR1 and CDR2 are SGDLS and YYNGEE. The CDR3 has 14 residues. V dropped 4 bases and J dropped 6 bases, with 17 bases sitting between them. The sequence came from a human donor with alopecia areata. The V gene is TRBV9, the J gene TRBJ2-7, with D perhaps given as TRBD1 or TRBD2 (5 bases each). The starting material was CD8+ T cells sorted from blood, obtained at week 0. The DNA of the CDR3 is TGTGCCAGCAGCTTAGGGAGACAGCCCACCGAGCAGTACTTC. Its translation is CASSLGRQPTEQYF.